This T cell receptor beta chain came from a study of post-analysis software for immune sequencing data. Study-wide background: Several disease courses (relapsing-remitting, secondary progressive and progressive-relapsing) of multiple sclerosis were included.

For this clonotype: The antigen is unknown.

Germline CDR1 and CDR2: MNHNS and SASEGT. The CDR3 contains 15 residues. V shed 3 bases and J shed 0 bases, with 8 bases lying between them. Carried by the TCR beta cDNA libraries were unique molecular identifiers. The yield from approximately 1 to 10 million T cells was 500,000 or so cDNA molecules in total. TCRdb used MiXCR to reprocess the PCR reads, holding one entry per CDR3 protein. The sample holds hundreds of thousands of distinct CDR3 sequences; roughly 29% are singletons and the top ten take more than 0.45%. Points from the study as a whole: A few TRBV segments occurring more often in patients than controls included TRBV5-6, TRBV5-1 and TRBV20-1. F-measure co-clustering was strong for batch-matched samples.

The source of this sequence is a girl between 10 and 17 years old with multiple sclerosis. Sequencing used blood. The chain employs TRBV6-1 and TRBJ1-4; no definite D call. DNA of the CDR3: TGTGCCAGCAGTGATCGAGCTGCAACTAATGAAAAACTGTTTTTT. The encoded protein is CASSDRAATNEKLFF.